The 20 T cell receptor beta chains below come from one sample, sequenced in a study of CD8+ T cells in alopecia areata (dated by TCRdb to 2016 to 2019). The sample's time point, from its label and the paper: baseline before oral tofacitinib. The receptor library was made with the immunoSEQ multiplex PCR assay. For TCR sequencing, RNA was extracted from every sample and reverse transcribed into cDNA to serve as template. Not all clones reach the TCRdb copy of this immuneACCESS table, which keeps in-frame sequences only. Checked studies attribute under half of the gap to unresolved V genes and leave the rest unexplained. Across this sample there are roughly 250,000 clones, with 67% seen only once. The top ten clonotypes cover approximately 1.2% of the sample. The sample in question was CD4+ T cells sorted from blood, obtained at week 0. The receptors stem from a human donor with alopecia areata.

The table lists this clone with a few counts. The CDR3 region is CASSPENFPEAREKLFF. Here the CDR3 DNA reads TGTGCCAGCTCACCGGAAAACTTCCCGGAGGCGCGGGAAAAACTGTTTTTT. The chain combines TRBV18 with TRBJ1-4; unclear D gene. The CDR3 sequence is 17 residues long. Germline CDR1 and CDR2: KGHSH and LQKENI. Trimming left V 3 bases short and J 8 bases short, with 22 bases between.

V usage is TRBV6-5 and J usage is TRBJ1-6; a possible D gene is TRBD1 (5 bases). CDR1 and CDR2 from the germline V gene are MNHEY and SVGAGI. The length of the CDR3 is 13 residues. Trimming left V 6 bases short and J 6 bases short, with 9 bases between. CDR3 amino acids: CASRGQGNSPLHF. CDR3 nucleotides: TGTGCCAGCAGGGGGCAGGGTAATTCACCCCTCCACTTT.

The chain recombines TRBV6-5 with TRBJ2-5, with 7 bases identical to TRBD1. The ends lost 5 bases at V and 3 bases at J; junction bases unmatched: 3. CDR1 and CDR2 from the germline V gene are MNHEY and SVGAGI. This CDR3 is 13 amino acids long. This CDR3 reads CASSRDSEETQYF. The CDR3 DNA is TGTGCCAGCAGTCGGGACAGCGAAGAGACCCAGTACTTC.

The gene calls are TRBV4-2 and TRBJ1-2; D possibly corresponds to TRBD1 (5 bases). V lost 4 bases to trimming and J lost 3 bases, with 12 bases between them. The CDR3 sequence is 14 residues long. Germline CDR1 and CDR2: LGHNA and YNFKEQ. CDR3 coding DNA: TGTGCCAGCAGCCGCTGGGGGACGGACTATGGCTACACCTTC. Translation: CASSRWGTDYGYTF.

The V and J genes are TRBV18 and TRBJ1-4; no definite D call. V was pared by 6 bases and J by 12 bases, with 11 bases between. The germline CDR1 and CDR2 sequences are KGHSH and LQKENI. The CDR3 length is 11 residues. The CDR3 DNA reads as TGTGCCAGCTCGGATGGTGGGCAACTGTTTTTT. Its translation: CASSDGGQLFF.

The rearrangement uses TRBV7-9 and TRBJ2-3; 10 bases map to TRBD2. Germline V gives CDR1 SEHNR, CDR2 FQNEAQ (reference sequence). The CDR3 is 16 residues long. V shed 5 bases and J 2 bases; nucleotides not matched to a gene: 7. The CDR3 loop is CASSPGLAGDTDTQYF. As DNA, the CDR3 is TGTGCCAGCAGCCCCGGGCTAGCGGGGGACACAGATACGCAGTATTTT.

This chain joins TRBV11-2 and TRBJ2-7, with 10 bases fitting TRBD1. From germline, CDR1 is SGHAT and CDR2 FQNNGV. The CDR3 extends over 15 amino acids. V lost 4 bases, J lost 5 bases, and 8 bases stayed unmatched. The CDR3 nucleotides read TGTGCCAGCAGCTCGGACAGGGGGAGGATGGACGAGCAGTACTTC. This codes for CASSSDRGRMDEQYF.

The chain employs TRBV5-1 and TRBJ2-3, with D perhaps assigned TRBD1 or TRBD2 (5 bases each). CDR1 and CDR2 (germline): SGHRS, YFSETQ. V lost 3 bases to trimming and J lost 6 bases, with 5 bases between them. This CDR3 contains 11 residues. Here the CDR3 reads CASSWGDTQYF. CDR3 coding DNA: TGCGCCAGCAGCTGGGGGGATACGCAGTATTTT.

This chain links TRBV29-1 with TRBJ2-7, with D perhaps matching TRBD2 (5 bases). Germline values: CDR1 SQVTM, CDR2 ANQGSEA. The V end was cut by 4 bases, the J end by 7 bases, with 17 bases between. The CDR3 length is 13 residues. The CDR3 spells CSVAAEGPLEQYF. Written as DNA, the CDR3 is TGCAGCGTTGCTGCCGAGGGTCCCTTGGAGCAGTACTTC.

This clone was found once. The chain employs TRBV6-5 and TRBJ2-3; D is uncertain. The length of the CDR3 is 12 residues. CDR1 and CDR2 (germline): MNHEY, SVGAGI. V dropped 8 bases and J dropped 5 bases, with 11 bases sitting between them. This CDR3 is CASGPPGDTQYF. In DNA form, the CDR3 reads TGTGCCAGCGGCCCCCCGGGAGATACGCAGTATTTT.

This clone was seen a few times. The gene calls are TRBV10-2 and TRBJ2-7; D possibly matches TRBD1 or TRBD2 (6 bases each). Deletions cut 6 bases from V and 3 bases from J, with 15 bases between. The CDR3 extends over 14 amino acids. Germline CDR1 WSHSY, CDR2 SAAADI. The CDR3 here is CASSLTGGVYEQYF. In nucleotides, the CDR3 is TGCGCCAGCAGCCTGACAGGAGGGGTCTACGAGCAGTACTTC.

For the CDR3, the DNA is TGTGCCTGGGACAGCGTTGGAAATCAGCCCCAGCATTTT. Protein product: CAWDSVGNQPQHF. The chain is built from TRBV30 and TRBJ1-5, with a tentative D call TRBD1 (5 bases). Germline V CDR1 and CDR2: GTSNPN, SVGIG (reference sequence). Trimming removed 5 bases from V and 4 bases from J, with 12 bases in between. The length of the CDR3 is 13 residues.

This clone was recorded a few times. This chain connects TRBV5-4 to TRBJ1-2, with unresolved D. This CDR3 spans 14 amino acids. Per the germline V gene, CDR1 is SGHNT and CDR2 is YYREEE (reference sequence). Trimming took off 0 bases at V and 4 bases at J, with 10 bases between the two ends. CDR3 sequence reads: CASSLGADGYGYTF. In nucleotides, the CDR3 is TGTGCCAGCAGCTTGGGGGCCGACGGCTATGGCTACACCTTC. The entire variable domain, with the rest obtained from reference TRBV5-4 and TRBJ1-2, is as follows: ETGVTQSPTHLIKTRGQQVTLRCSSQSGHNTVSWYQQALGQGPQFIFQYYREEENGRGNFPPRFSGLQFPNYSSELNVNALELDDSALYLCASSLGADGYGYTFGSGTRLTVV.

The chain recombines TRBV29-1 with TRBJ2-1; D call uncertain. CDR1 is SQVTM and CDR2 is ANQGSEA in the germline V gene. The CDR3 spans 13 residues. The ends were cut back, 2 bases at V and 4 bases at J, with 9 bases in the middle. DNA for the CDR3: TGCAGCGTTGAACAGAGACAATACAATGAGCAGTTCTTC. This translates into CSVEQRQYNEQFF.

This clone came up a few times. CDR3 protein: CASSQDSWGWGNEQFF. In DNA form, the CDR3 reads TGTGCCAGCAGCCAAGATAGCTGGGGATGGGGCAATGAGCAGTTCTTC. The chain recombines TRBV4-2 with TRBJ2-1; D is uncertain. Trimming removed 0 bases at V and 6 bases at J, with 15 bases between. The CDR3 runs 16 residues. CDR1 is LGHNA and CDR2 is YNFKEQ in the germline V gene.

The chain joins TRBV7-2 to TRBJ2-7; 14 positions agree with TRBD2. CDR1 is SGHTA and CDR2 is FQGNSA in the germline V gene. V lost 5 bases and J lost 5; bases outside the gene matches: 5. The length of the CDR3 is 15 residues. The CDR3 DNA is TGTGCCAGCAGCCCAGGACTAGCGGGGGGCCACGAGCAGTACTTC. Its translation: CASSPGLAGGHEQYF.

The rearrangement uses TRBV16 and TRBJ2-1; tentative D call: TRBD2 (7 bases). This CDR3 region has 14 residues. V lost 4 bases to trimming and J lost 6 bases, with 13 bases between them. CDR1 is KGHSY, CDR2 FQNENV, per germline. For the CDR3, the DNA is TGTGCCAGCAGCCCTAGGAGGGGGGGCAATGAGCAGTTCTTC. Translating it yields CASSPRRGGNEQFF.

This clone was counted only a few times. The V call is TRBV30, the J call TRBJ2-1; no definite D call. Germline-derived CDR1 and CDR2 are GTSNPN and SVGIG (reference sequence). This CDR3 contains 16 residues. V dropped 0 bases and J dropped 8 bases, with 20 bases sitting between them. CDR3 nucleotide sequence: TGTGCCTGGAGTGTGGTTGGGCTAGTGAGATTCGATGAGCAGTTCTTC. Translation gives CAWSVVGLVRFDEQFF.

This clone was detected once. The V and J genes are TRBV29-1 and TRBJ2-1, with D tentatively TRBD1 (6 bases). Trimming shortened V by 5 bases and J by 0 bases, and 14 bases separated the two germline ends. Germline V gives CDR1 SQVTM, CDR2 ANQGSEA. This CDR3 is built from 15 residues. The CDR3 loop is CSVFTGPSSYNEQFF. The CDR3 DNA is TGCAGCGTTTTTACAGGGCCGAGCTCCTACAATGAGCAGTTCTTC.

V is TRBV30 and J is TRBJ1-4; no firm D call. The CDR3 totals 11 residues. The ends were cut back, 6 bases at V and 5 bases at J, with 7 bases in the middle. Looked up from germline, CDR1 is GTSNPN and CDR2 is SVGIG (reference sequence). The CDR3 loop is CACSRNEKLFF. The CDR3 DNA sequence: TGTGCCTGTAGCAGAAATGAAAAACTGTTTTTT.